This entry lists 29 T cell receptor beta chains sequenced from one sample in a study of CD8 T cells in ankylosing spondylitis. General study results and limits: A TCR beta motif of under 10 highly homologous variants appeared characteristic of ankylosing spondylitis blood.

Antigens of these TCRs are unknown. TCRdb processed the 5' RACE reads anew with MiXCR; each CDR3 protein has one entry. This table holds some 800,000 distinct CDR3 sequences, roughly 12% found once. Sequenced: blood, either unsorted or a sorted T cell fraction (not recorded which). Source of these receptors: a male donor with ankylosing spondylitis.

This rearrangement joins TRBV10-3 to TRBJ2-5; unclear D gene. V was pared by 4 bases and J by 3 bases, with 6 bases between. Per the germline V gene, CDR1 is ENHRY and CDR2 is SYGVKD. This CDR3 contains 12 residues. CDR3 protein: CAISGPEETQYF. The CDR3 DNA is TGTGCCATCAGTGGCCCGGAAGAGACCCAGTACTTC.

This clonotype was detected only a few times. The chain employs TRBV9 and TRBJ2-1; no definite D call. Germline CDR1 reads SGDLS; CDR2 reads YYNGEE. The V gene lost 0 bases and the J gene lost 3 bases, with 19 bases spanning the gap. The CDR3 sequence is 18 residues long. The CDR3 bases are TGTGCCAGCAGCGTAGACAAACAGACGATTCAAAACTACAATGAGCAGTTCTTC. Encoded protein: CASSVDKQTIQNYNEQFF.

This chain connects TRBV25-1 to TRBJ2-2; the D is unclear. The CDR3 totals 13 residues. V was pared by 3 bases and J by 1 base, with 3 bases between. Germline V lookup: CDR1 MGHDK, CDR2 SYGVNS. The CDR3 DNA is TGTGCCAGCAGTGACCAGAACACCGGGGAGCTGTTTTTT. Protein: CASSDQNTGELFF.

The chain couples TRBV20-1 to TRBJ2-7; 7 bases line up with TRBD2. CDR1 is DFQATT, CDR2 SNEGSKA, per germline (reference sequence). The V gene end was trimmed by 1 base and the J gene end by 2 bases; junction bases not matched to a gene: 5. The CDR3 spans 14 residues. This chain's CDR3 is CSARGGGRAYEQYF. The CDR3 bases are TGCAGTGCTAGAGGGGGGGGACGGGCCTACGAGCAGTACTTC.

The V gene is TRBV27, the J gene TRBJ2-1, with D possibly being TRBD1 (7 bases). Germline V gene data show CDR1 as MNHEY and CDR2 as SMNVEV (reference sequence). The CDR3 length is 15 residues. Trimming stripped 1 base from V and 6 bases from J, with 13 bases between. The CDR3 sequence is CASSLLEGAGNEQFF. As DNA, the CDR3 is TGTGCCAGCAGTTTATTGGAGGGGGCGGGCAATGAGCAGTTCTTC.

The chain has TRBV4-1 and TRBJ1-3; D remains unclear. CDR1 and CDR2 (germline): MGHRA, YSYEKL. V lost 0 bases to trimming and J lost 3 bases, with 12 bases between them. CDR3 length equals 16 residues. The CDR3, as DNA: TGCGCCAGCAGCCAAGAAACCGCAACAGTTGGAAACACCATATATTTT. This encodes CASSQETATVGNTIYF.

This chain uses TRBV13 with TRBJ1-1, with D maybe TRBD1 (6 bases). The CDR3 is made up of 14 amino acids. The V and J ends lost 6 bases and 5 bases respectively, with 16 bases between them. CDR1 and CDR2 (germline): PRHDT, FYEKMQ (reference sequence). The CDR3 nucleotides are TGTGCCAGCAGAGGGGGAGGGGGGAGGACTGAAGCTTTCTTT. Residues: CASRGGGGRTEAFF.

This clonotype was observed at least ten times. The chain joins TRBV24-1 to TRBJ1-2; D remains unclear. This CDR3 contains 13 residues. Per the germline V gene, CDR1 is KGHDR and CDR2 is SFDVKD. Trimming removed 4 bases from V and 3 bases from J, with 8 bases in between. The CDR3 loop is CATSDRLDYGYTF. For the CDR3, the DNA is TGTGCCACCAGTGACAGGCTCGACTATGGCTACACCTTC.

This clonotype was counted between two and nine times. CDR3 loop: CASRAPGPLSEAFF. The CDR3 DNA reads TGTGCCAGCAGAGCACCCGGGCCTTTGTCTGAAGCTTTCTTT. This chain links TRBV7-2 with TRBJ1-1, with unresolved D. Germline CDR1 reads SGHTA; CDR2 reads FQGNSA. This CDR3 is built from 14 residues. Trimming cost V 6 bases and J 6 bases, with 17 bases left between them.

The table lists this clonotype with a few counts. The rearrangement links TRBV20-1 to TRBJ2-1; D may be TRBD1 (7 bases). The CDR3 is made up of 16 amino acids. CDR1 is DFQATT, CDR2 SNEGSKA, per germline (reference sequence). Trimming took off 1 base at V and 4 bases at J, with 17 bases between the two ends. The CDR3 DNA sequence: TGCAGTGCTAGAGGCGGGACAGCTCACGTATACAATGAGCAGTTCTTC. Translated, it gives CSARGGTAHVYNEQFF.

This clonotype has at least ten counts. V is TRBV20-1 and J is TRBJ2-1; 8 bases fit TRBD2. J was trimmed by 8 bases and V by 3 bases; bases with no gene match: 3. The CDR3 extends over 12 amino acids. Germline CDR1 and CDR2: DFQATT and SNEGSKA (reference sequence). The CDR3 DNA reads as TGCAGTGCTAGCGGGGGGGCTGATGAGCAGTTCTTC. The encoded protein is CSASGGADEQFF.

Many counts were recorded for this clonotype. The chain recombines TRBV12-3 or TRBV12-4 with TRBJ1-2; the D is unclear. The CDR3 has 14 residues. The V gene lost 3 bases and the J gene lost 4 bases, with 12 bases spanning the gap. The CDR3 DNA follows: TGTGCCAGCAGTTTGGGTAGTTTGGCCTATGGCTACACCTTC. It is translated as CASSLGSLAYGYTF.

CDR3 sequence (DNA): TGTGCCAGCAGTTGGAGGCCAGACTCCCCCTACGAGCAGTACTTC. Its protein product is CASSWRPDSPYEQYF. The chain couples TRBV6-2 or TRBV6-3 to TRBJ2-7, with D perhaps TRBD2 (5 bases). This CDR3 is built from 15 residues. CDR1 and CDR2 from the germline V gene are MNHEY and SVGEGT. The V and J ends lost 4 bases and 2 bases respectively, with 15 bases between them.

This clonotype was counted a few times. The rearrangement uses TRBV12-3 or TRBV12-4 and TRBJ2-1; weak D call: TRBD2 (7 bases). Deletions cut 2 bases from V and 7 bases from J, with 18 bases between. This CDR3 comprises 16 residues. This CDR3 is CASSLTGGGPQNEQFF. The CDR3 DNA sequence: TGTGCCAGCAGTTTAACCGGCGGGGGCCCCCAGAATGAGCAGTTCTTC.

This clonotype was counted between two and nine times. The chain employs TRBV7-2 and TRBJ2-1; the match to TRBD2 covers 12 bases. This CDR3 has 15 residues. Germline trimming cut 6 bases from V and 9 bases from J; bases unmatched to any gene: 9. Germline V lookup: CDR1 SGHTA, CDR2 FQGNSA. The CDR3 coding sequence is TGTGCCAGCAGTGCCGGGACTAGCGGGCGATCTGAGCAGTTCTTC. It yields the protein CASSAGTSGRSEQFF.

This clonotype showed up many times. The V call is TRBV7-9, the J call TRBJ2-7; 7 nucleotides agree with TRBD1. CDR1 is SEHNR and CDR2 is FQNEAQ in the germline V gene (reference sequence). The CDR3 runs to 14 residues. With 2 bases clipped from V and 3 bases from J, the junction kept 4 bases outside the gene matches. The CDR3 is CASSLRDRYYEQYF. The CDR3 nucleotides are TGTGCCAGCAGCTTAAGGGACAGATACTACGAGCAGTACTTC.

This clonotype was seen at least ten times. The chain links TRBV20-1 to TRBJ2-2; no reliable D call. From germline, CDR1 is DFQATT and CDR2 SNEGSKA (reference sequence). V gave up 4 bases and J gave up 5 bases, with 14 bases separating them. The CDR3 totals 14 residues. CDR3 region: CSATSAPGTGELFF. CDR3 in DNA: TGCAGTGCTACCTCGGCCCCCGGGACCGGGGAGCTGTTTTTT.

This chain connects TRBV29-1 to TRBJ1-4; D is uncertain. The germline gives CDR1 SQVTM, CDR2 ANQGSEA. V was pared by 7 bases and J by 8 bases, with 17 bases between. The CDR3 is 13 residues long. The CDR3 bases are TGCAGCGCTGGGCGGGCCGGACCCGAAAAACTGTTTTTT. Translated: CSAGRAGPEKLFF.

The V and J genes are TRBV20-1 and TRBJ2-5; TRBD1 agrees at 10 bases. The junction had 9 bases not matched to a gene; V was cut back by 4 bases and J by 4 bases. Looked up from germline, CDR1 is DFQATT and CDR2 is SNEGSKA (reference sequence). CDR3 length: 15 amino acids. CDR3 residues: CSAKGDRGISETQYF. Written as DNA, the CDR3 is TGCAGTGCTAAAGGGGACAGGGGAATTTCAGAGACCCAGTACTTC.

The chain couples TRBV20-1 to TRBJ2-5; 9 nucleotides align to TRBD1. CDR1 is DFQATT, CDR2 SNEGSKA, per germline (reference sequence). The CDR3 sequence is 13 residues long. For the CDR3, the DNA is TGCAGGACCTCCGGGACAGGGATGGAGACCCAGTACTTC. Amino acids: CRTSGTGMETQYF.

This clonotype appeared a few times. The CDR3 region has the DNA TGCAGTGCTAGACGAGGGATAAGCTCCTACAATGAGCAGTTCTTC. Its translation: CSARRGISSYNEQFF. V and J are TRBV20-1 and TRBJ2-1, with D possibly matching TRBD2 (5 bases). CDR1 is DFQATT, CDR2 SNEGSKA, per germline (reference sequence). The CDR3 sequence is 15 residues long. The germline V and J ends were trimmed by 2 bases and 0 bases, with 11 bases remaining between them.

This clonotype has a handful of counts. The chain couples TRBV6-5 to TRBJ2-5; 11 nucleotides line up with TRBD1. Germline V lookup: CDR1 MNHEY, CDR2 SVGAGI. J gave up 6 bases and V 0 bases, and 3 bases lay outside the gene matches. This CDR3 region has 15 residues. DNA of the CDR3: TGTGCCAGCAGTTACTCAGGACAGGGGGCAAAGACCCAGTACTTC. This encodes CASSYSGQGAKTQYF.

This clonotype has only a few counts. The V gene is TRBV20-1, the J gene TRBJ1-2; unclear D gene. The length of the CDR3 is 13 residues. Per germline, CDR1 DFQATT and CDR2 SNEGSKA (reference sequence). V was trimmed by 5 bases and J by 7 bases, leaving 17 bases between them. The CDR3 DNA reads as TGCAGTGCTTCAACGGACCCTGACGGTGGCTACACCTTC. This codes for CSASTDPDGGYTF.

A few counts support this clonotype. V is TRBV29-1 and J is TRBJ2-3, with TRBD1 matching over 8 bases. Germline V gives CDR1 SQVTM, CDR2 ANQGSEA. The CDR3 length is 15 residues. V lost 1 base to trimming and J lost 1 base; unmatched junction nucleotides: 4. The CDR3 protein is CSVEGYRGGTDTQYF. The CDR3 DNA reads as TGCAGCGTTGAAGGATACAGGGGGGGCACAGATACGCAGTATTTT.

At least ten counts were recorded for this clonotype. This chain joins TRBV20-1 and TRBJ1-1, with D maybe TRBD1 (6 bases). Germline V lookup: CDR1 DFQATT, CDR2 SNEGSKA (reference sequence). The CDR3 sequence is 14 residues long. Trimming removed 5 bases at V and 1 base at J, with 14 bases between. Here the CDR3 DNA reads TGCAGTGCTCCGACCCCACAGGGGAACACTGAAGCTTTCTTT. Translating gives CSAPTPQGNTEAFF.

The J gene is TRBJ2-5, the V gene TRBV5-5; the match to TRBD2 covers 9 bases. Trimming removed 2 bases from V and 5 bases from J; junction bases left unmatched: 7. CDR3 length: 15 amino acids. CDR1 SGHKS and CDR2 YYEKEE come from the germline V gene (reference sequence). The CDR3, as DNA: TGTGCCAGCAGCTTTGGCGCGGGGGGGCGGGAGACCCAGTACTTC. Its protein is CASSFGAGGRETQYF.

The CDR3 here is CASSQASGANVLTF. For the CDR3, the DNA is TGTGCCAGCAGCCAAGCCTCTGGGGCCAACGTCCTGACTTTC. This chain connects TRBV3-1 to TRBJ2-6; no clear D gene. The CDR3 extends over 14 amino acids. The V gene's germline CDR1 is LGHDT and CDR2 YNNKEL (reference sequence). V was clipped by 1 base and J by 0 bases, with 1 base between them.

There are a few counts of this clonotype. The CDR3 here is CASSLDVAGASYNEQFF. The CDR3 region has the DNA TGCGCCAGCAGCTTGGATGTAGCGGGAGCTTCTTACAATGAGCAGTTCTTC. The chain is built from TRBV5-1 and TRBJ2-1, with 9 bases matching TRBD2. The CDR3 is made up of 17 amino acids. Germline CDR1 reads SGHRS; CDR2 reads YFSETQ. The junction had 8 bases not matched to a gene; V was cut back by 0 bases and J by 4 bases.

This clonotype occurred a few times. The J gene is TRBJ1-2, the V gene TRBV19; D uncertain. Germline assignment: CDR1 LNHDA and CDR2 SQIVND (reference sequence). Trimming took off 7 bases at V and 2 bases at J, with 17 bases between the two ends. This CDR3 has 15 residues. In DNA, the CDR3 is TGTGCCAGTACGCCGGGGAGACGGAGGAACTATGGCTACACCTTC. This translates into CASTPGRRRNYGYTF.